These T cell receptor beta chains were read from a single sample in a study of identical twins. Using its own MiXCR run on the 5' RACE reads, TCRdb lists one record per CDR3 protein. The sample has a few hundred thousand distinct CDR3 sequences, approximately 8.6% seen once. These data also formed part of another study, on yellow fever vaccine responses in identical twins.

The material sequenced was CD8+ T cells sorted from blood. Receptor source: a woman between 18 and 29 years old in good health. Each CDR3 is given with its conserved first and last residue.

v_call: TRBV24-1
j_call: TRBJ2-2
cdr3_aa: CATSDLSAGGFEGELFF

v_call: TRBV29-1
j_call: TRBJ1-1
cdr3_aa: CSVMTPEAFF

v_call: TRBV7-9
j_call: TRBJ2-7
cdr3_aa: CASSLQGAVHEQYF

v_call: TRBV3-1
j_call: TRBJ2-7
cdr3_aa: CASSQDAMTDPLEQYF

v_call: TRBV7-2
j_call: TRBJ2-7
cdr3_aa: CASSLFGPREGAYEQYF

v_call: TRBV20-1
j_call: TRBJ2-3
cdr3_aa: CCAREPTSGRQPDTQYF

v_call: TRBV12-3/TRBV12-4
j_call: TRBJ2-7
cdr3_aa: CACSDPKGGGADLSYEQYF

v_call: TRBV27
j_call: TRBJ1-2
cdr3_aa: CASSPGNLAWGYTF

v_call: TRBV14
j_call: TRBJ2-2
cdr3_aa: CASSFTGSGELFF

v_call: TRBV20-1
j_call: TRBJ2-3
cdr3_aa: CSAITPLEGLRTDTQYF

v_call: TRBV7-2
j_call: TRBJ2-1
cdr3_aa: CASSLALAGADNEQFF

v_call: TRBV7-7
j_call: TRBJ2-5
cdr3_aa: CASSRMGQTQTSGSKETQYF

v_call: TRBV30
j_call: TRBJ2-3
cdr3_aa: CAWTIAGGPADTQYF

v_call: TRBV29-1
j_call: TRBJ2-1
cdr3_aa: CSVEDRQGGYNEQFF

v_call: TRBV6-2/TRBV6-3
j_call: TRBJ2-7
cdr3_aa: CASSYGRTYEQYF

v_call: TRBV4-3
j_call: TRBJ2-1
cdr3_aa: CASSQTTSGSTLIYNEQFF

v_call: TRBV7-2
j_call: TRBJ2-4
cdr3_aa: CASSPGLLNIQYF

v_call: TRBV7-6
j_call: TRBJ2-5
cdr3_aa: CASSQELAGVQETQYF

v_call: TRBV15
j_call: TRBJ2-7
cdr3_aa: CATRGDYEQYF

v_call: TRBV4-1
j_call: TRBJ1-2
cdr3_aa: CASSQERRQEGPNYGYTF

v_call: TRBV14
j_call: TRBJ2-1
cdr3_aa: CASSPGQHEQFF

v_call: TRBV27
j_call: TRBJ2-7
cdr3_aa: CASSPGTAFYEQYF

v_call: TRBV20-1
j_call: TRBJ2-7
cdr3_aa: CSARVSGLAASYEQYF

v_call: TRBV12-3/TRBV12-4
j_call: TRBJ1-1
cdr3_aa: CASSPTGEAFF

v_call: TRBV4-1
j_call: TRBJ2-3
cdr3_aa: CASSQALGTVSTDTQYF

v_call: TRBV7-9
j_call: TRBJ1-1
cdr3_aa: CASSFTRDRNRNTEAFF

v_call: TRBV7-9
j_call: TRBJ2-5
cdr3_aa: CASSPDLAGEGETQYF

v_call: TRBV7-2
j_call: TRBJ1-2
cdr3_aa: CASSLEDRVYGYTF

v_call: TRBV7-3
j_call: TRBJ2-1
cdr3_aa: CASSLIAGGDNEQFF

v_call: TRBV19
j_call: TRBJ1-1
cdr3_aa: CASSFWTGITEAFF

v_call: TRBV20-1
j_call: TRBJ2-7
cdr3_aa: CSAAPRDTSSYEQYF

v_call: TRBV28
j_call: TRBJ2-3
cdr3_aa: CASSLVWGARTDTQYF

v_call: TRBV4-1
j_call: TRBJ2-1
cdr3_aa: CASSQAPGLAGTDEQFF

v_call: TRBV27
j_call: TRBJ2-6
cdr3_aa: CASTTISGANVLTF

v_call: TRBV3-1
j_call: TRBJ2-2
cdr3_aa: CASRRTRWASGGQNTGELFF

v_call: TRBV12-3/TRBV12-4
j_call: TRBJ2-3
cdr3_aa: CASSPDSGGADTQYF

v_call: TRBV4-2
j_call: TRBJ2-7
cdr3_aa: CASSQRQGTTYEQYF

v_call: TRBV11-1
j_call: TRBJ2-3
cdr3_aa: CASKTGLAGGKWGTDTQYF

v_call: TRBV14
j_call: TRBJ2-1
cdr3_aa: CASSRRTGANEQFF

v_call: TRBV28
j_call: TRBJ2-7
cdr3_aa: CASSSDRDGSYEQYF

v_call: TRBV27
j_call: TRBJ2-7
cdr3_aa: CASRGRAYEQYF

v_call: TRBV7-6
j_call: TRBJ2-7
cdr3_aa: CASSLASTGYEQYF

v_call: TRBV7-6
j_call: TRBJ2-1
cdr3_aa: CASSLQTGSSYNEQFF

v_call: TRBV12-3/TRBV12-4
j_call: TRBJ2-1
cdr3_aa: CASSWTLALDNEQFF

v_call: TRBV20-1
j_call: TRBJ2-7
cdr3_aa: CSAGAAEQYF

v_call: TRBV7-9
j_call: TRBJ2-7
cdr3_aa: CASSLGQGNEQYF

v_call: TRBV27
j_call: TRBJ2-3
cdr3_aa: CASSPEPGLITDTQYF

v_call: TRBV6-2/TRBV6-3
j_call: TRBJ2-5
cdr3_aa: CASNPPVETQYF